A single sample is the source of the 5 T cell receptor beta chains below, sequenced in a study of shared clonotypes between healthy human individuals. Sequenced by immunoSEQ multiplex PCR; TCRdb stores in-frame clones only, minus some. The data show roughly 1,800,000 clones, with about 94% seen just once and more than 0.9% held by the top ten. CD45RO-negative, CCR7-positively selected cells formed the naive CD8 fraction, excluding terminally differentiated effector memory CD45RA+ cells. The sequencing input was naive CD8+ T cells sorted from blood. All receptors derive from a man aged 18 to 29 in good health.

The chain links TRBV29-1 to TRBJ2-2, with a weak D call TRBD1 (7 bases). The germline V gene encodes CDR1 SQVTM and CDR2 ANQGSEA. The germline V and J ends were trimmed by 3 bases and 4 bases, with 12 bases remaining between them. This CDR3 comprises 14 residues. This CDR3 is CSVEEGASTGELFF. CDR3 coding DNA: TGCAGCGTTGAGGAGGGGGCGAGCACCGGGGAGCTGTTTTTT.

To note about this clone: Other DNA sequences in the same sample also yield this CDR3. The chain uses TRBV10-3 and TRBJ2-3; D perhaps matches TRBD2 (6 bases). The CDR3 consists of 12 residues. Per the germline V gene, CDR1 is ENHRY and CDR2 is SYGVKD. The V gene lost 3 bases and the J gene lost 6 bases, with 7 bases spanning the gap. The CDR3 bases are TGTGCCATCAGTGAAAGCGGGGATACGCAGTATTTT. This codes for CAISESGDTQYF.

The CDR3 loop reads CASSFGRDHEQYF. CDR3 nucleotides: TGTGCCAGCAGTTTCGGCAGGGACCACGAGCAGTACTTC. This rearrangement joins TRBV28 to TRBJ2-7; D is possibly TRBD1 or TRBD2 (5 bases each). V was shortened by 3 bases and J by 5 bases, with 11 bases between the two germline ends. Germline CDR1 reads MDHEN; CDR2 reads SYDVKM. CDR3 length equals 13 residues. The full variable domain, with the rest looked up from reference TRBV28 and TRBJ2-7, is DVKVTQSSRYLVKRTGEKVFLECVQDMDHENMFWYRQDPGLGLRLIYFSYDVKMKEKGDIPEGYSVSREKKERFSLILESASTNQTSMYLCASSFGRDHEQYFGPGTRLTVT.

V usage is TRBV6-5 and J usage is TRBJ2-7; TRBD1 matches 10 bases. V lost 6 bases to trimming and J lost 3 bases; unmatched junction nucleotides: 8. The CDR3 runs to 15 residues. The germline CDR1 and CDR2 sequences are MNHEY and SVGAGI. The CDR3, as DNA: TGTGCCAGCAGGCCCCGGACAGGGGGTAGCTACGAGCAGTACTTC. Translation: CASRPRTGGSYEQYF.

The chain employs TRBV19 and TRBJ2-3; TRBD2 aligns across 8 bases. The V and J ends lost 4 bases and 0 bases, in that order; junction bases with no gene match: 0. The germline CDR1 and CDR2 sequences are LNHDA and SQIVND (reference sequence). CDR3 length: 14 residues. Here the CDR3 reads CASSTGGSTDTQYF. The CDR3 bases are TGTGCCAGTAGTACGGGGGGGAGCACAGATACGCAGTATTTT.